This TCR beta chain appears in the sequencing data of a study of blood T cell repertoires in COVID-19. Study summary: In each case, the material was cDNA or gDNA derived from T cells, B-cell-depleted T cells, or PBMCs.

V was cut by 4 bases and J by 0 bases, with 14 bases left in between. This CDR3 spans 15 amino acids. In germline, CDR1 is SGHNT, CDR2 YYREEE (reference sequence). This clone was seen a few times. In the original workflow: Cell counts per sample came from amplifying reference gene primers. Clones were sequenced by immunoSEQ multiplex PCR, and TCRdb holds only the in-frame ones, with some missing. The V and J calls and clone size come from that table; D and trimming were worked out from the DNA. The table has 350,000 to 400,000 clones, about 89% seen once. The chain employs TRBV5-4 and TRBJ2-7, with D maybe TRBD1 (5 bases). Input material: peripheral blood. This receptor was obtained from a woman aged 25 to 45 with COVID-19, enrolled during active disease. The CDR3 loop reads CASSADSGSSYEQYF. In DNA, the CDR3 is TGTGCCAGCAGCGCAGATTCAGGGTCCTCCTACGAGCAGTACTTC.